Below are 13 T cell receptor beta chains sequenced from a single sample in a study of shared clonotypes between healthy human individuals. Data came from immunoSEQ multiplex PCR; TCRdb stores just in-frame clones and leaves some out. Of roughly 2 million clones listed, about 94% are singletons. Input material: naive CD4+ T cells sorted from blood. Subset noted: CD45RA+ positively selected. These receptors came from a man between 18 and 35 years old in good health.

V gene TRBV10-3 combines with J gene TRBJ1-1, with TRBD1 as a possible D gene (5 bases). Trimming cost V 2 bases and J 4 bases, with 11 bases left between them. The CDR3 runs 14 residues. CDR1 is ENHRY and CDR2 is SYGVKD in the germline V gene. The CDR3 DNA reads TGTGCCATCAGTGAGGAGGGGCGGGTCACTGAAGCTTTCTTT. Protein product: CAISEEGRVTEAFF.

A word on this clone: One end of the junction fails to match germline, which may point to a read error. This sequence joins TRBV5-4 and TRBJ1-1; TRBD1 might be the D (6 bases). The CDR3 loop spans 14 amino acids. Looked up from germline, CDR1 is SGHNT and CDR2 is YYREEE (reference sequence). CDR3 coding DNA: TGTGCCAGCACCGTACAGGGAAGGAACGCTGAAGCTTTCTTT. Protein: CASTVQGRNAEAFF.

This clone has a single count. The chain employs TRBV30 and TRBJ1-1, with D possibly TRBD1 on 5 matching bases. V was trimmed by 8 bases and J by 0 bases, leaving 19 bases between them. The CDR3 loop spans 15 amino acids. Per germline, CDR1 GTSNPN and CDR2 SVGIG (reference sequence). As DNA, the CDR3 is TGTGCCGTTTCAACGGGGCTTATTTTGAACACTGAAGCTTTCTTT. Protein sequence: CAVSTGLILNTEAFF.

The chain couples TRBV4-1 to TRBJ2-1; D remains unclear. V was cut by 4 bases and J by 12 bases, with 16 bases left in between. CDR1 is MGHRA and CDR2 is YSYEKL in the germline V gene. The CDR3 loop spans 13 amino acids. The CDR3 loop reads CASSPQDWSSQFF. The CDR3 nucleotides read TGCGCCAGCAGCCCCCAAGACTGGTCGTCGCAGTTCTTC.

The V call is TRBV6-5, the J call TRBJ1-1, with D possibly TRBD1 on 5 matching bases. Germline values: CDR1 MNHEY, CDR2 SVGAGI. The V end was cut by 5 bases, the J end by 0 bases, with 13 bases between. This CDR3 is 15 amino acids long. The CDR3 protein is CASSPRQNLNTEAFF. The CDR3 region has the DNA TGTGCCAGCAGTCCCCGACAGAACTTGAACACTGAAGCTTTCTTT.

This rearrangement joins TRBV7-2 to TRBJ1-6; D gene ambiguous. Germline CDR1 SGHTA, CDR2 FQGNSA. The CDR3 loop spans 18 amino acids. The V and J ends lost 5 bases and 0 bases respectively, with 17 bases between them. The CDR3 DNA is TGTGCCAGCAGCCCCCGCGGAGTCGCCAGCTCCTATAATTCACCCCTCCACTTT. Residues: CASSPRGVASSYNSPLHF.

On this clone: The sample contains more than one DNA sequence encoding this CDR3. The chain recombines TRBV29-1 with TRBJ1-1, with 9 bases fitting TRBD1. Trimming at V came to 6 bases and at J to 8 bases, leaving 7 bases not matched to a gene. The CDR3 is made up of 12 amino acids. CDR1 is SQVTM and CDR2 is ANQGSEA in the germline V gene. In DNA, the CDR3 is TGCAGCGTCTCCGGGACAGGGAAAGAAGCTTTCTTT. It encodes CSVSGTGKEAFF. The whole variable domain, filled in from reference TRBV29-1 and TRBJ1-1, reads SAVISQKPSRDICQRGTSLTIQCQVDSQVTMMFWYRQQPGQSLTLIATANQGSEATYESGFVIDKFPISRPNLTFSTLTVSNMSPEDSSIYLCSVSGTGKEAFFGQGTRLTVV.

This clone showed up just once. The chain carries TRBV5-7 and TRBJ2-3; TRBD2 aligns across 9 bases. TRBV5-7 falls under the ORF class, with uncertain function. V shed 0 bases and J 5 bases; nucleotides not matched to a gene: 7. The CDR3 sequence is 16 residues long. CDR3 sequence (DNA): TGTGCCAGCAGCTTGGCCCATAGCGGGAGTGGAGATACGCAGTATTTT. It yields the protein CASSLAHSGSGDTQYF.

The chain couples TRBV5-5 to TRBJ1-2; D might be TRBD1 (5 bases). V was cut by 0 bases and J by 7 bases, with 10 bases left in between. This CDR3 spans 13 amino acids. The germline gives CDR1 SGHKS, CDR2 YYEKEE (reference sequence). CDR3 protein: CASSLEPGFGYTF. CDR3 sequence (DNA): TGTGCCAGCAGCTTGGAACCAGGGTTTGGCTACACCTTC.

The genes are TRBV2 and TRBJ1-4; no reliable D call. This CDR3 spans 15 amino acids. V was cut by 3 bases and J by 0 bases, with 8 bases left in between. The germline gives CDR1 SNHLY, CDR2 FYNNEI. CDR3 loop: CASSDAGSTNEKLFF. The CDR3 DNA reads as TGTGCCAGCAGTGACGCGGGATCAACTAATGAAAAACTGTTTTTT.

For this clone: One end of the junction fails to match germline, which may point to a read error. Written as DNA, the CDR3 is TGTGCCAGCAGCTTAGTAGGGGCAGCTGGAAACACCACATATTTT. Translated, it gives CASSLVGAAGNTTYF. The chain couples TRBV7-6 to TRBJ1-3, with D tentatively TRBD1 (5 bases). The CDR3 is 15 amino acids. Per germline, CDR1 SGHVS and CDR2 FNYEAQ. The complete variable domain, with remaining parts taken from reference TRBV7-6 and TRBJ1-3, reads GAGVSQSPRYKVTKRGQDVALRCDPISGHVSLYWYRQALGQGPEFLTYFNYEAQQDKSGLPNDRFSAERPEGSISTLTIQRTEQRDSAMYRCASSLVGAAGNTTYFGEGSWLTVV.

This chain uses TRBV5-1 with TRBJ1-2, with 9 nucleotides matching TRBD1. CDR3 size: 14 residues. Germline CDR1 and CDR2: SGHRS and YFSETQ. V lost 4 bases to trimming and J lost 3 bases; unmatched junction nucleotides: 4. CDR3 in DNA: TGCGCCAGCAGCATGCGGGACAGGGACTATGGCTACACCTTC. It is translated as CASSMRDRDYGYTF. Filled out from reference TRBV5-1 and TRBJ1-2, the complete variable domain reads KAGVTQTPRYLIKTRGQQVTLSCSPISGHRSVSWYQQTPGQGLQFLFEYFSETQRNKGNFPGRFSGRQFSNSRSEMNVSTLELGDSALYLCASSMRDRDYGYTFGSGTRLTVV.

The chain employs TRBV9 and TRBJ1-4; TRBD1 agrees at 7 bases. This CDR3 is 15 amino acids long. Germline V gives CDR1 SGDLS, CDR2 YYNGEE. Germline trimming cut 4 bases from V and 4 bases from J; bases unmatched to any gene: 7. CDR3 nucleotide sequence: TGTGCCAGCAGCAAAACGACAGGGTATAATGAAAAACTGTTTTTT. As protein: CASSKTTGYNEKLFF. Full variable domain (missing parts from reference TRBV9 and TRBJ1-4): DSGVTQTPKHLITATGQRVTLRCSPRSGDLSVYWYQQSLDQGLQFLIQYYNGEERAKGNILERFSAQQFPDLHSELNLSSLELGDSALYFCASSKTTGYNEKLFFGSGTQLSVL.